One and the same sample provided the 20 T cell receptor beta chains below, sequenced in a study of synovial regulatory T cells in juvenile arthritis. Repertoires were generated with immunoSEQ multiplex PCR, while TCRdb's copy carries only in-frame clones and drops some. The listing contains around 9,900 clones. Sequenced material: Treg cells from blood. Regarding subset: remaining (HLA-DR-negative) circulating blood Treg cells. These receptors were taken from a donor younger than 30 with juvenile idiopathic arthritis.

The chain combines TRBV29-1 with TRBJ2-3; TCRdb indicates TRBD1, and absent DNA this call remains unverified. Germline CDR1 is SQVTM and CDR2 is ANQGSEA. The CDR3 length is 13 residues. The entry carries no DNA sequence. CDR3 amino acids: CSVKTGGGDTQYF.

The rearrangement uses TRBV29-1 and TRBJ2-7; TCRdb names TRBD1, which stays unverified in the absence of DNA. The CDR3 loop spans 11 amino acids. No DNA appears here. CDR1 and CDR2 from the germline V gene are SQVTM and ANQGSEA. This CDR3 is CSGRDSREQYF.

The chain links TRBV2 to TRBJ1-1; lacking DNA, the TRBD1 call made by TCRdb goes unchecked. CDR1 is SNHLY, CDR2 FYNNEI, per germline. This CDR3 has 13 amino acids. No DNA sequence is on record. The CDR3 here is CASRRVGGTEAFF.

The gene calls are TRBV10-3 and TRBJ1-2. Germline CDR1 reads ENHRY; CDR2 reads SYGVKD. The CDR3 length is 13 residues. No DNA was logged. The CDR3 sequence is CAIRALRGYGYTF.

The chain couples TRBV30 to TRBJ1-2; lacking DNA, the TRBD1 call made by TCRdb goes unchecked. This CDR3 comprises 16 residues. The record lacks a DNA sequence. CDR1 is GTSNPN, CDR2 SVGIG, per germline (reference sequence). CDR3 residues: CAWSVYLPQLSYGYTF.

In terms of frequency, this clone is medium-sized. The chain links TRBV6-1 to TRBJ1-3. This CDR3 comprises 13 residues. This entry has no DNA. Per germline, CDR1 MNHNS and CDR2 SASEGT. This CDR3 reads CASSESPGNTIYF.

This chain joins TRBV6-5 and TRBJ1-2; TCRdb indicates TRBD1, and absent DNA this call remains unverified. Germline loops: CDR1 MNHEY, CDR2 SVGAGI. This CDR3 is 15 amino acids long. The nucleotide record is missing. CDR3 amino acids: CASIRWTGGWYGYTF.

By frequency, this clone is medium-sized. The chain has TRBV4-1 and TRBJ2-2; TCRdb designates TRBD1, a call that cannot be tested without DNA. Germline CDR1 reads MGHRA; CDR2 reads YSYEKL. There are 16 residues in the CDR3. The protein alone is recorded here. The CDR3 sequence: CASSRMGQGNTGELFF.

This chain uses TRBV7-2 with TRBJ1-1; TCRdb selects TRBD1, and the lack of DNA leaves this call unchecked. There are 13 residues in the CDR3. Only the protein sequence is given. From germline, CDR1 is SGHTA and CDR2 FQGNSA. Here the CDR3 reads CASSYTQNTEAFF. The whole variable domain, remainder taken from reference TRBV7-2 and TRBJ1-1, is GAGVSQSPSNKVTEKGKDVELRCDPISGHTALYWYRQSLGQGLEFLIYFQGNSAPDKSGLPSDRFSAERTGGSVSTLTIQRTQQEDSAVYLCASSYTQNTEAFFGQGTRLTVV.

This chain's CDR3 is CATSRGQGYGYTF. This rearrangement joins TRBV15 to TRBJ1-2; TCRdb calls TRBD1, which cannot be checked without DNA. The CDR3 runs 13 residues. No DNA was logged. Germline CDR1 LNHNV, CDR2 YYDKDF (reference sequence).

This chain uses TRBV9 with TRBJ2-2; TCRdb lists TRBD2, though no DNA is available to test this call. Per the germline V gene, CDR1 is SGDLS and CDR2 is YYNGEE. The CDR3 has 15 amino acids. Nucleotide data are not available. The CDR3 spells CASSAGTSGIGELFF.

The chain joins TRBV30 to TRBJ1-5. This CDR3 comprises 15 residues. No coding sequence is recorded. Germline CDR1 reads GTSNPN; CDR2 reads SVGIG (reference sequence). The CDR3 protein is CAWSVQQRYNQPQHF.

V and J are TRBV6-1 and TRBJ1-1; TCRdb returns TRBD1, unconfirmable since there is no DNA. The germline V gene encodes CDR1 MNHNS and CDR2 SASEGT. The CDR3 extends over 11 amino acids. No coding sequence is recorded. This CDR3 reads CASSWGREAFF.

This chain joins TRBV6-5 and TRBJ2-5; TCRdb's D gene call, TRBD2, goes unchecked for lack of DNA. The germline gives CDR1 MNHEY, CDR2 SVGAGI. This CDR3 is 15 amino acids long. The coding DNA is unavailable. The CDR3 protein is CASSYGGGSGETQYF.

The chain combines TRBV2 with TRBJ2-5; without DNA, the TCRdb call of TRBD1 cannot be checked. CDR3 size: 14 residues. No DNA sequence is on record. Germline V gene lookup returns CDR1 SNHLY and CDR2 FYNNEI. CDR3 region: CAGGTGTGGETQYF. The full variable domain, completed using reference TRBV2 and TRBJ2-5, is EPEVTQTPSHQVTQMGQEVILRCVPISNHLYFYWYRQILGQKVEFLVSFYNNEISEKSEIFDDQFSVERPDGSNFTLKIRSTKLEDSAMYFCAGGTGTGGETQYFGPGTRLLVL.

This rearrangement joins TRBV6-5 to TRBJ1-3. The CDR3 contains 15 residues. No DNA is recorded. Per germline, CDR1 MNHEY and CDR2 SVGAGI. CDR3 residues: CASSPTGGSGNTIYF.

The rearrangement joins TRBV27 to TRBJ1-5; the D call from TCRdb, TRBD1, cannot be confirmed without DNA. There are 14 residues in the CDR3. DNA is not recorded here. The germline V gene has CDR1 MNHEY and CDR2 SMNVEV (reference sequence). The CDR3 sequence is CASSFLGHNQPQHF.

V gene TRBV6-1 combines with J gene TRBJ1-1. Per germline, CDR1 MNHNS and CDR2 SASEGT. This CDR3 has 14 amino acids. The protein alone is recorded here. The CDR3 loop reads CASSEGGRGAEAFF.

V is TRBV5-1 and J is TRBJ1-2; TCRdb calls TRBD1, which cannot be checked without DNA. CDR1 is SGHRS and CDR2 is YFSETQ in the germline V gene. The CDR3 runs 12 residues. The DNA is not on file. The CDR3 loop reads CASSLGHRGYTF.

The J gene is TRBJ2-3, the V gene TRBV25-1; TCRdb proposes TRBD1, but this gene call is untestable without DNA. This CDR3 contains 17 residues. The DNA sequence is not available. Germline CDR1 is MGHDK and CDR2 is SYGVNS. CDR3: CASSEPRRQLNTDTQYF. The whole variable domain, filled in from reference TRBV25-1 and TRBJ2-3, reads EADIYQTPRYLVIGTGKKITLECSQTMGHDKMYWYQQDPGMELHLIHYSYGVNSTEKGDLSSESTVSRIRTEHFPLTLESARPSHTSQYLCASSEPRRQLNTDTQYFGPGTRLTVL.